Below, 14 T cell receptor beta chains from the same sample are listed, as sequenced in a study of cytomegalovirus exposure and HLA in healthy donors. With 60 Vbeta and 13 Jbeta primers, the PCR was carried out. Sequencing was performed with immunoSEQ multiplex PCR; in TCRdb, only in-frame clones are kept and a portion is missing. The data contain some 150,000 clones, around 79% of them singletons. Sequences were obtained from PBMCs. All receptors come from a man aged 18-30 years in good health and CMV-seronegative.

This chain uses TRBV5-4 with TRBJ2-1; the match to TRBD1 covers 9 bases. Germline V CDR1 and CDR2: SGHNT, YYREEE (reference sequence). With 0 bases clipped from V and 2 bases from J, the junction kept 0 bases outside the gene matches. CDR3 length: 15 amino acids. The CDR3 spells CASSLGDRAYNEQFF. For the CDR3, the DNA is TGTGCCAGCAGCTTGGGGGACAGGGCCTACAATGAGCAGTTCTTC.

This clone has a handful of counts. The genes are TRBV2 and TRBJ2-7, with a possible D match to TRBD2 (7 bases). Deletions cut 7 bases from V and 7 bases from J, with 26 bases between. CDR3 length: 16 amino acids. The germline CDR1 and CDR2 sequences are SNHLY and FYNNEI. CDR3 bases: TGTGCCAGCACCCCCCCGGTGGGGGGGCCTGAGGGGGAGCAGTACGTC. Its translation is CASTPPVGGPEGEQYV.

This chain links TRBV28 with TRBJ1-3; D unclear. The CDR3 is made up of 14 amino acids. Per the germline V gene, CDR1 is MDHEN and CDR2 is SYDVKM. Trimming left V 2 bases short and J 1 base short, with 6 bases between. The CDR3 DNA is TGTGCCAGCAGTTTAACAAGTTCTGGAAACACCATATATTTT. It codes for CASSLTSSGNTIYF.

This clone was recorded a few times. The chain recombines TRBV9 with TRBJ2-2, with D uncertain. The CDR3 contains 15 residues. Germline V lookup: CDR1 SGDLS, CDR2 YYNGEE. V lost 0 bases to trimming and J lost 0 bases, with 6 bases between them. The CDR3 nucleotides read TGTGCCAGCAGCGTAGGAGCCCCGAACACCGGGGAGCTGTTTTTT. This encodes CASSVGAPNTGELFF.

The J gene is TRBJ2-2, the V gene TRBV7-6; 9 nucleotides match TRBD1. J gave up 2 bases and V 1 base, and 5 bases lay outside the gene matches. This CDR3 contains 17 residues. CDR1 is SGHVS, CDR2 FNYEAQ, per germline. The CDR3, as DNA: TGTGCCAGCAGCTTAGATGGACAGGGGATAAACACCGGGGAGCTGTTTTTT. Translating gives CASSLDGQGINTGELFF.

This clone was found once. V gene TRBV15 combines with J gene TRBJ2-1; D is possibly TRBD2 (5 bases). The CDR3 totals 15 residues. Germline assignment: CDR1 LNHNV and CDR2 YYDKDF (reference sequence). Trimming pared 5 bases from V and 8 bases from J, leaving 19 bases between. CDR3 coding DNA: TGTGCCACCAGCCCCCTTCTCCATCGGGGAGATGAGCAGTTCTTC. Translation: CATSPLLHRGDEQFF.

The chain links TRBV15 to TRBJ1-3, with a weak D call TRBD1 (6 bases). The V and J ends lost 0 bases and 3 bases respectively, with 15 bases between them. Looked up from germline, CDR1 is LNHNV and CDR2 is YYDKDF (reference sequence). The CDR3 has 17 residues. The CDR3 region is CATSRDRGGAYGNTIYF. The CDR3, as DNA: TGTGCCACCAGCAGAGATCGGGGGGGGGCATATGGAAACACCATATATTTT.

Comments on this clone: One junction end disagrees with the germline gene, perhaps due to a read error. In DNA form, the CDR3 reads TGTGCTAGCAGCATAGGAGGGTCCTACGAGCAGTACTTC. Its translation is CASSIGGSYEQYF. V gene TRBV2 combines with J gene TRBJ2-7; maybe TRBD2 (6 bases). CDR1 and CDR2 (germline): SNHLY, FYNNEI. This CDR3 contains 13 residues.

This clone was detected only once. The chain recombines TRBV10-3 with TRBJ1-2; D may be TRBD1 (6 bases). In germline, CDR1 is ENHRY, CDR2 SYGVKD. Trimming took off 8 bases at V and 8 bases at J, with 18 bases between the two ends. This CDR3 spans 13 amino acids. CDR3 amino acids: CAISEGGIGGYTF. CDR3 coding DNA: TGTGCCATCTCCGAGGGGGGGATAGGAGGCTACACCTTC.

The chain has TRBV4-3 and TRBJ2-7; possibly TRBD2 for D (6 bases). V dropped 1 base and J dropped 2 bases, with 15 bases sitting between them. CDR1 is LGHNA and CDR2 is YSLEER in the germline V gene. CDR3 length equals 16 residues. DNA for the CDR3: TGCGCCAGCAGCCAAGGTCGGGGGAGCAGCGCCTACGAGCAGTACTTC. It encodes CASSQGRGSSAYEQYF.

This rearrangement joins TRBV4-2 to TRBJ1-1, with D tentatively TRBD1 (5 bases). V lost 0 bases to trimming and J lost 4 bases, with 9 bases between them. This CDR3 comprises 14 residues. CDR1 and CDR2 from the germline V gene are LGHNA and YNFKEQ. The CDR3 region has the DNA TGTGCCAGCAGCCAAGATAAGGGGATCACTGAAGCTTTCTTT. Amino acid sequence: CASSQDKGITEAFF.

This sequence joins TRBV5-1 and TRBJ2-7, with D hard to call. Trimming left V 4 bases short and J 0 bases short, with 14 bases between. The CDR3 has 15 residues. Per germline, CDR1 SGHRS and CDR2 YFSETQ. The CDR3 DNA reads as TGCGCCAGCAGCAACAAGGAGCTCCTCTCCTACGAGCAGTACTTC. Amino acid sequence: CASSNKELLSYEQYF.

The gene calls are TRBV11-2 and TRBJ2-1, with D tentatively TRBD1 (6 bases). There are 13 residues in the CDR3. Trimming took 5 bases from V and 5 from J, leaving 10 bases between them. Germline CDR1 SGHAT, CDR2 FQNNGV. CDR3 nucleotide sequence: TGTGCCAGCAGCACACACAGGGACAATGAGCAGTTCTTC. Its translation: CASSTHRDNEQFF.

This chain joins TRBV5-1 and TRBJ2-3; a weak D match, TRBD1 (6 bases). Per the germline V gene, CDR1 is SGHRS and CDR2 is YFSETQ. CDR3 length: 15 residues. Trimming took 0 bases from V and 3 from J, leaving 11 bases between them. This CDR3 is CASSLAGQLTDTQYF. Written as DNA, the CDR3 is TGCGCCAGCAGCTTGGCCGGACAGCTGACAGATACGCAGTATTTT.